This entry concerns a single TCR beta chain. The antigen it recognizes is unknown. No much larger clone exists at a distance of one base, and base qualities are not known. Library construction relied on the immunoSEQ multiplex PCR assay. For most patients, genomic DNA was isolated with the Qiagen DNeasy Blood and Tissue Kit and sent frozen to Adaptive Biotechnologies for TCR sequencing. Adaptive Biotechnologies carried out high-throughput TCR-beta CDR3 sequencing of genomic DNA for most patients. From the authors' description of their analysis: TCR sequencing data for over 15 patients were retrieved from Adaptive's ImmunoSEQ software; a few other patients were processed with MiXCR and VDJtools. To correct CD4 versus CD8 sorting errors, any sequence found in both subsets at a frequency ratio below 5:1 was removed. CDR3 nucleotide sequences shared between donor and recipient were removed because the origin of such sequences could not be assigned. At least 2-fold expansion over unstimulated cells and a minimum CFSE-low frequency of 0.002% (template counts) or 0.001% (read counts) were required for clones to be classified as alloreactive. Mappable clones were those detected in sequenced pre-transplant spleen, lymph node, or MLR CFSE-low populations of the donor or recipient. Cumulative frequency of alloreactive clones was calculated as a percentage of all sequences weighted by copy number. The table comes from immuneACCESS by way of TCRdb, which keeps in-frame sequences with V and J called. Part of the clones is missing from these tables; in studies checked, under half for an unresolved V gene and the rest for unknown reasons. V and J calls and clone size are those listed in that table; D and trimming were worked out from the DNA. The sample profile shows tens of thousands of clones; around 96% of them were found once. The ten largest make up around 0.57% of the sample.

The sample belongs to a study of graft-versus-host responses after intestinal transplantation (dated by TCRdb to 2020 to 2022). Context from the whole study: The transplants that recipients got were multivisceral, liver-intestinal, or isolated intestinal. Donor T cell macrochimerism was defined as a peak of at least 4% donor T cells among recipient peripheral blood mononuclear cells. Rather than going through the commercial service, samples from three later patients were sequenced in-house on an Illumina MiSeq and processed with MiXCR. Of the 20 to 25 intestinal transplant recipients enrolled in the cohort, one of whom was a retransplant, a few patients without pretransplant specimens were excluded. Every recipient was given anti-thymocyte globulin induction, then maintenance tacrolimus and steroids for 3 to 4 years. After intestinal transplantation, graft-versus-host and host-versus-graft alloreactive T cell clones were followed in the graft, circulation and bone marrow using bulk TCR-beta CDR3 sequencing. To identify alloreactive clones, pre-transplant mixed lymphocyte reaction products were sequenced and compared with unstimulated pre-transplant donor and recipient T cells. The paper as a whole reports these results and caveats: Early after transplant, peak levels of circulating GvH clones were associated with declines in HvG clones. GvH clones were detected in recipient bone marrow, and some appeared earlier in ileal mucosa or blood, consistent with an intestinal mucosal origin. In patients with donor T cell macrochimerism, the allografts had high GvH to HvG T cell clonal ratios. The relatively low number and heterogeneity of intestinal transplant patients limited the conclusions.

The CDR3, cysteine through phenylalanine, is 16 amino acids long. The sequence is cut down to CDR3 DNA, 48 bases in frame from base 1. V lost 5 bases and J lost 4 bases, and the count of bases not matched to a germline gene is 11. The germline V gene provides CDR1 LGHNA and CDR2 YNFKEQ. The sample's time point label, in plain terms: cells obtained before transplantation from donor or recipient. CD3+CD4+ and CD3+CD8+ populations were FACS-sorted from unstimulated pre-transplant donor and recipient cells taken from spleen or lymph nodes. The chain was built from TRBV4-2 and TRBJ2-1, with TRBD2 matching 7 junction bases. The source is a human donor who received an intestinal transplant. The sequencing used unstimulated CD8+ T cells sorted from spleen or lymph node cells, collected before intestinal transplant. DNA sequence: TGTGCCAGCAGCGCCCAAACGGGAGGCGCTTACAATGAGCAGTTCTTC. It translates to CASSAQTGGAYNEQFF.